Below, 14 T cell receptor beta chains from the same sample are listed, as sequenced in a study of CD8 T cells in Susac syndrome. The RNA, roughly 0.45 to 1 ug, was put through reverse transcription using random hexamers. MiXCR, run by TCRdb on the immunoSEQ multiplex PCR reads, gives a single entry per CDR3 protein. Of some 120,000 distinct CDR3 sequences listed, roughly 94% were seen once; the top ten hold approximately 0.13%. The sample consisted of CD4+ T cells from PBMCs. The receptors derive from a human donor with multiple sclerosis.

CDR3 residues: CSARARATGNYGYTF. DNA of the CDR3: TGCAGTGCTAGAGCCCGGGCCACTGGAAACTATGGCTACACCTTC. This chain joins TRBV20-1 and TRBJ1-2, with D unresolved. Deletions cut 1 base from V and 2 bases from J, with 14 bases between. The CDR3 is made up of 15 amino acids. Germline lookup yields CDR1 DFQATT and CDR2 SNEGSKA (reference sequence).

V is TRBV7-8 and J is TRBJ2-2, with D hard to call. This CDR3 is 14 amino acids long. With 4 bases removed from V and 3 bases from J, the gap between germline ends came to 9 bases. CDR1 and CDR2 (germline): SGHVS, FQNEAQ. CDR3 sequence reads: CASSYSGDTGELFF. The CDR3 nucleotides read TGTGCCAGCAGCTACAGTGGGGACACCGGGGAGCTGTTTTTT. Full variable domain (outside the CDR3, taken from reference TRBV7-8 and TRBJ2-2): GAGVSQSPRYKVAKRGQDVALRCDPISGHVSLFWYQQALGQGPEFLTYFQNEAQLDKSGLPSDRFFAERPEGSVSTLKIQRTQQEDSAVYLCASSYSGDTGELFFGEGSRLTVL.

This clonotype came up a few times. The chain couples TRBV19 to TRBJ2-1; TRBD2 matches at 10 bases. CDR1 and CDR2 from the germline V gene are LNHDA and SQIVND (reference sequence). With 3 bases clipped from V and 1 base from J, the junction kept 3 bases outside the gene matches. The CDR3 is 16 amino acids. CDR3 sequence: CASSILAGVSYNEQFF. The CDR3 DNA follows: TGTGCCAGTAGTATCCTAGCGGGGGTGTCCTACAATGAGCAGTTCTTC.

The chain carries TRBV5-4 and TRBJ2-1; TRBD2 might be the D (5 bases). The germline gives CDR1 SGHNT, CDR2 YYREEE (reference sequence). The CDR3 runs 13 residues. The V end lost 4 bases, the J end lost 8 bases, and 13 bases lay between the germline ends. Written as DNA, the CDR3 is TGTGCCAGCAGCCCTGTCGGACTCGATGAGCAGTTCTTC. It translates to CASSPVGLDEQFF. Full variable domain (rest looked up from reference TRBV5-4 and TRBJ2-1): ETGVTQSPTHLIKTRGQQVTLRCSSQSGHNTVSWYQQALGQGPQFIFQYYREEENGRGNFPPRFSGLQFPNYSSELNVNALELDDSALYLCASSPVGLDEQFFGPGTRLTVL.

This chain links TRBV6-6 with TRBJ2-6, with D possibly matching TRBD1 (6 bases). In germline, CDR1 is MNHNY, CDR2 SVGAGI (reference sequence). V lost 5 bases to trimming and J lost 0 bases, with 11 bases between them. CDR3 length: 16 residues. The chain's CDR3 is CASSATGSSGANVLTF. The CDR3 coding sequence is TGTGCCAGCAGTGCGACAGGAAGCTCTGGGGCCAACGTCCTGACTTTC.

V usage is TRBV4-1 and J usage is TRBJ2-7; TRBD2 matches 7 bases. Germline values: CDR1 MGHRA, CDR2 YSYEKL. There are 16 residues in the CDR3. After removal of 0 bases from V and 1 base from J, the junction contained 6 bases not matched to a gene. The CDR3 spells CASSQDLGAGSYEQYF. As DNA, the CDR3 is TGCGCCAGCAGCCAAGATTTGGGAGCGGGGTCCTACGAGCAGTACTTC.

The chain combines TRBV2 with TRBJ1-1; D remains ambiguous. The CDR3 contains 14 residues. Germline CDR1 is SNHLY and CDR2 is FYNNEI. V shed 0 bases and J shed 9 bases, with 14 bases lying between them. The CDR3 nucleotides are TGTGCCAGCAGTGAAGCGCTAACAGCCAGAAAAGCTTTCTTT. Residues: CASSEALTARKAFF. The entire variable domain, with the rest obtained from reference TRBV2 and TRBJ1-1, is as follows: EPEVTQTPSHQVTQMGQEVILRCVPISNHLYFYWYRQILGQKVEFLVSFYNNEISEKSEIFDDQFSVERPDGSNFTLKIRSTKLEDSAMYFCASSEALTARKAFFGQGTRLTVV.

This sequence joins TRBV11-2 and TRBJ1-1; D remains ambiguous. V was shortened by 5 bases and J by 4 bases, with 20 bases between the two germline ends. CDR1 is SGHAT and CDR2 is FQNNGV in the germline V gene. The CDR3 has 16 residues. The CDR3 protein is CASSPGWHTMGTEAFF. The CDR3 bases are TGTGCCAGCAGCCCCGGGTGGCACACGATGGGCACTGAAGCTTTCTTT.

This clonotype showed up just once. The rearrangement uses TRBV7-2 and TRBJ2-7; TRBD1 aligns across 12 bases. CDR3 length equals 15 residues. Losses at the gene ends were 1 base for V and 6 bases for J; bases not matched to a gene: 4. In germline, CDR1 is SGHTA, CDR2 FQGNSA. DNA of the CDR3: TGTGCCAGCAGCTTAGGCCGGGGACAGGGGGCCGAGCAGTACTTC. Translated, it gives CASSLGRGQGAEQYF.

This sequence joins TRBV5-6 and TRBJ1-3; D gene uncertain. This CDR3 spans 15 amino acids. The germline V gene has CDR1 SGHDT and CDR2 YYEEEE. V was shortened by 0 bases and J by 2 bases, with 9 bases between the two germline ends. The CDR3 is CASSLAGRAGNTIYF. The CDR3 DNA reads as TGTGCCAGCAGCTTGGCGGGGAGAGCTGGAAACACCATATATTTT.

The chain couples TRBV20-1 to TRBJ2-7, with 10 bases fitting TRBD2. V was pared by 6 bases and J by 2 bases, with 4 bases of the junction left unmatched. Germline-derived CDR1 and CDR2 are DFQATT and SNEGSKA (reference sequence). This CDR3 region has 13 residues. CDR3: CSARTSGPYEQYF. The CDR3 region has the DNA TGCAGTGCCAGGACTAGCGGACCCTACGAGCAGTACTTC.

V is TRBV19 and J is TRBJ1-5; TRBD1 might be the D (6 bases). This CDR3 is 11 amino acids long. Looked up from germline, CDR1 is LNHDA and CDR2 is SQIVND (reference sequence). The V end lost 9 bases, the J end lost 12 bases, and 15 bases lay between the germline ends. The CDR3 here is CASGFRDNQHF. For the CDR3, the DNA is TGTGCCAGCGGATTCCGGGACAACCAGCATTTT.

The rearrangement links TRBV7-8 to TRBJ2-5; 9 nucleotides align to TRBD2. V lost 2 bases to trimming and J lost 2 bases; unmatched junction nucleotides: 6. The CDR3 consists of 16 residues. Germline values: CDR1 SGHVS, CDR2 FQNEAQ. The CDR3 DNA sequence: TGTGCCAGCAGCTTACTAGCGGGGACGTGGCAAGAGACCCAGTACTTC. Its protein product is CASSLLAGTWQETQYF.

V is TRBV7-2 and J is TRBJ2-6, with 7 bases aligning to TRBD1. Germline CDR1 and CDR2: SGHTA and FQGNSA. With 6 bases clipped from V and 0 bases from J, the junction kept 8 bases outside the gene matches. There are 17 residues in the CDR3. The CDR3 region is CASSLTGTFSGANVLTF. CDR3 coding DNA: TGTGCCAGCAGTCTGACAGGGACCTTCTCTGGGGCCAACGTCCTGACTTTC.